The clone carrying this TCR beta chain was seen more than once but under ten times. Its antigen is still unknown. TCRdb passed the RT-PCR reads through MiXCR, listing each CDR3 protein once. The sample carries about 180,000 distinct CDR3 sequences, about a tenth recorded once. The record originates from a study of response to subunit inactivated influenza vaccine. Study-wide findings and caveats: Few new T cells, the authors suggested, are recruited by each seasonal influenza vaccination.

This CDR3 has 16 residues. Germline CDR1 reads MDHEN; CDR2 reads SYDVKM. Losses at the gene ends were 5 bases for V and 4 bases for J; bases not matched to a gene: 9. The sequencing used non-naive T cells sorted from PBMCs, collected on the day of vaccination. The chain combines TRBV28 with TRBJ1-5; TRBD1 matches 9 bases. The receptor was derived from a man aged 50-59 years who received an inactivated influenza vaccine. The CDR3 sequence: CASSPTQGASNQPQHF. The CDR3 DNA reads as TGTGCCAGCAGTCCGACACAGGGGGCTTCAAATCAGCCCCAGCATTTT.